This T cell receptor beta chain was captured by sequencing in a study of T cell changes during pregnancy in multiple sclerosis. Looked up from germline, CDR1 is SGHRS and CDR2 is YFSETQ. V was cut by 6 bases and J by 8 bases, with 15 bases left in between. The length of the CDR3 is 13 residues. Measured with immunoSEQ multiplex PCR; TCRdb has only the in-frame clones, and not every one. The sample yields about 57,000 clones, roughly nine tenths seen once. In this sample, this clone turned up once. This clonotype was obtained from a female donor with multiple sclerosis, enrolled in a pregnancy study. Specimen: CD4+ T cells from peripheral blood mononuclear cells, collected before pregnancy. The V and J genes are TRBV5-1 and TRBJ2-1; D may be TRBD2 (5 bases). The CDR3 reads CASTRGAKDEQFF. The CDR3 nucleotides read TGCGCCAGCACCCGGGGAGCGAAGGATGAGCAGTTCTTC.